A single sample is the source of the 3 T cell receptor beta chains below, sequenced in a study of CD4 and CD8 cells across lung adenocarcinoma regions. One entry per CDR3 protein, called by TCRdb with MiXCR from the PCR reads. The sample consists of around 3,900 distinct CDR3 sequences, 45% to 70% of them appearing once. The sample taken for sequencing was CD4+ T cells from the margin of a lung tumor. These receptors all stem from a female donor with lung adenocarcinoma. The CD4 and CD8 labels of this study may be unreliable.

The chain combines TRBV10-2 with TRBJ2-3; D is ambiguous. The J call may be in error: the DNA end matches TRBJ2-7 better. Germline CDR1 reads WSHSY; CDR2 reads SAAADI. This CDR3 is 13 amino acids long. Here the CDR3 reads CASLELGKNMQYF. For the CDR3, the DNA is TGCGCCAGCTTAGAGCTGGGGAAAAATATGCAGTACTTC.

This chain joins TRBV6-5 and TRBJ2-1; TRBD2 matches at 13 bases. Germline loops: CDR1 MNHEY, CDR2 SVGAGI. The CDR3 extends over 14 amino acids. Trimming took 5 bases from V and 12 from J; bases not matched to a gene: 7. CDR3 in DNA: TGTGCCAGCAGTACTGGACTAGCGGGAGTGGGGCAGTTCTTC. It is translated as CASSTGLAGVGQFF.

V gene TRBV6-5 combines with J gene TRBJ2-7, with D possibly being TRBD2 (6 bases). Trimming pared 2 bases from V and 0 bases from J, leaving 11 bases between. Germline CDR1 MNHEY, CDR2 SVGAGI. CDR3 size: 15 residues. The CDR3 nucleotides read TGTGCCAGCAGTTACGGACTCGGGAGCTCCTACGAGCAGTACTTC. The encoded protein is CASSYGLGSSYEQYF.